This T cell receptor (beta chain) was recorded in a study of CXCR3-negative and CXCR3-positive naive CD8 T cells. The length of the CDR3 is 15 residues. CDR1 is GTSNPN, CDR2 SVGIG, per germline (reference sequence). Concerning this clonotype: Its specificity is unknown.

Via 5' RACE with UMI labels, TRB cDNA libraries were prepared. Following a re-call of the 5' RACE reads, TCRdb has one entry per CDR3 protein and lacks DNA. The listing records about 89,000 distinct CDR3 sequences. General observations from the study: Most assays were run on fresh PBMCs (CXCR3 expression partially decreased after cryopreservation). Naive subsets did not differ in surface CD5, and TRB CDR3 properties served to infer TCR strength. More hydrophobic TRB CDR3s were found in CXCR3-positive naive cells than in CXCR3-negative naive cells. Sequencing showed both naive subsets with comparably high diversity, and memory CD8+ cells much lower. Researchers reported similar TRBV-TRBJ usage in naive CXCR3-negative and CXCR3-positive cells, though memory differed.

Material for sequencing was naive CXCR3+ CD8+ T cells from blood. Specified subset: CD45RO-CCR7+CD27+CD95- naive CD8+ T cells expressing CXCR3 (TNR3+). This clonotype was sampled from a human donor in good health. Some clones in this sample may be carry-over from other donors' samples. J is TRBJ2-1 and V is TRBV30; TCRdb names TRBD1, which stays unverified in the absence of DNA. The CDR3 loop reads CAWTIQGAPRDEQFF.